These 9 T cell receptor beta chains originate from one sample sequenced in a study of cytomegalovirus exposure and HLA in healthy donors. It was with 60 Vbeta and 13 Jbeta primers that the PCR ran. Measured with immunoSEQ multiplex PCR; TCRdb has only the in-frame clones, and not every one. The table has about 190,000 clones, around 77% seen once. Sequenced material: PBMCs. These receptors originate from a woman under 30 in good health and CMV-seronegative.

V gene TRBV29-1 combines with J gene TRBJ2-2, with 11 bases identical to TRBD2. V dropped 7 bases and J dropped 6; count of bases not matched to a gene: 4. The CDR3 consists of 13 residues. Germline values: CDR1 SQVTM, CDR2 ANQGSEA. CDR3 bases: TGCAGCGCCATAGCGGGAGGGTCCGGGGAGCTGTTTTTT. This codes for CSAIAGGSGELFF.

The chain couples TRBV2 to TRBJ1-6, with D tentatively TRBD1 (6 bases). Trimming took 0 bases from V and 9 from J, leaving 18 bases between them. This CDR3 spans 17 amino acids. CDR1 is SNHLY and CDR2 is FYNNEI in the germline V gene. CDR3 amino acids: CASSEAMTATRGSPLHF. In DNA form, the CDR3 reads TGTGCCAGCAGTGAAGCTATGACAGCTACCAGGGGTTCACCCCTCCACTTT.

V and J are TRBV27 and TRBJ1-5; unclear D gene. This CDR3 has 12 residues. CDR1 MNHEY and CDR2 SMNVEV come from the germline V gene (reference sequence). V dropped 8 bases and J dropped 9 bases, with 14 bases sitting between them. This CDR3 reads CASGPPAGPQHF. The CDR3 DNA reads as TGTGCCAGCGGCCCGCCGGCAGGGCCCCAGCATTTT.

This chain links TRBV19 with TRBJ1-5, with TRBD1 identical over 8 bases. Unmatched junction bases numbered 19, after V lost 3 bases and J lost 0 bases. The CDR3 runs to 21 residues. Germline lookup yields CDR1 LNHDA and CDR2 SQIVND (reference sequence). CDR3 residues: CASSIQEVWTGRSHSNQPQHF. In DNA, the CDR3 is TGTGCCAGTAGTATCCAGGAGGTCTGGACAGGGCGTTCTCATAGCAATCAGCCCCAGCATTTT.

The chain has TRBV25-1 and TRBJ1-5; D might be TRBD1 (5 bases). Trimming took off 6 bases at V and 16 bases at J, with 19 bases between the two ends. The CDR3 is 12 amino acids. Germline loops: CDR1 MGHDK, CDR2 SYGVNS. The CDR3 loop is CASSLGGAETHF. CDR3 DNA sequence: TGTGCCAGCAGCCTGGGGGGAGCTGAGACCCATTTT. The full variable domain, its missing parts supplied by reference TRBV25-1 and TRBJ1-5, is EADIYQTPRYLVIGTGKKITLECSQTMGHDKMYWYQQDPGMELHLIHYSYGVNSTEKGDLSSESTVSRIRTEHFPLTLESARPSHTSQYLCASSLGGAETHFGDGTRLSIL.

Turning to this clone: Compared with germline, one end of the junction differs, possibly owing to a read error. This sequence joins TRBV11-2 and TRBJ2-3, with TRBD2 identical over 11 bases. Germline V gene lookup returns CDR1 SGHAT and CDR2 FQNNGV. The CDR3 sequence is 12 residues long. As DNA, the CDR3 is TGTGCCAGCAGCAAACTAGCGGGGGAGCAGATGTTT. This gives the protein CASSKLAGEQMF.

V gene TRBV28 combines with J gene TRBJ1-4; D possibly corresponds to TRBD1 (6 bases). Germline CDR1 is MDHEN and CDR2 is SYDVKM. V lost 7 bases to trimming and J lost 6 bases, with 18 bases between them. This CDR3 is 15 amino acids long. In nucleotides, the CDR3 is TGTGCCAGCAATCCAGACCGGGACAAATATGAAAAACTGTTTTTT. Encoded protein: CASNPDRDKYEKLFF.

This chain joins TRBV6-6 and TRBJ2-3; TRBD1 might be the D (5 bases). The CDR3 sequence is 14 residues long. V gave up 4 bases and J gave up 0 bases, with 8 bases separating them. Looked up from germline, CDR1 is MNHNY and CDR2 is SVGAGI (reference sequence). The CDR3 spells CASSSDSSTDTQYF. Here the CDR3 DNA reads TGTGCCAGCAGTTCTGACAGTAGCACAGATACGCAGTATTTT.

V and J are TRBV7-8 and TRBJ1-5; D perhaps matches TRBD1 (5 bases). CDR3 length: 14 residues. Between the trimmed V and J ends, which lost 5 bases and 2 bases, there was a span of 10 bases. Looked up from germline, CDR1 is SGHVS and CDR2 is FQNEAQ. As DNA, the CDR3 is TGTGCCAGCAGCCCCGGGGGTGGCAATCAGCCCCAGCATTTT. Translating it yields CASSPGGGNQPQHF. The full variable domain, completed using reference TRBV7-8 and TRBJ1-5, is GAGVSQSPRYKVAKRGQDVALRCDPISGHVSLFWYQQALGQGPEFLTYFQNEAQLDKSGLPSDRFFAERPEGSVSTLKIQRTQQEDSAVYLCASSPGGGNQPQHFGDGTRLSIL.